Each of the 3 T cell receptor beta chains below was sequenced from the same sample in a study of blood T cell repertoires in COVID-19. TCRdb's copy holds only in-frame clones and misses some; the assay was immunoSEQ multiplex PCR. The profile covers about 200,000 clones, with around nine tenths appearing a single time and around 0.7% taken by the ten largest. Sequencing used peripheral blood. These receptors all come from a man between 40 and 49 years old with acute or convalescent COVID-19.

DNA for the CDR3: TGTGCCAGCAGCCACCACAGGGCTAATGAAAAACTGTTTTTT. This sequence encodes CASSHHRANEKLFF. The chain carries TRBV3-1 (or the pseudogene TRBV3-2) and TRBJ1-4, with a weak D call TRBD1 (6 bases). The V and J ends lost 3 bases and 3 bases respectively, with 8 bases between them. This CDR3 contains 14 residues. The germline V gene encodes CDR1 LGHDT and CDR2 YNNKEL (reference sequence).

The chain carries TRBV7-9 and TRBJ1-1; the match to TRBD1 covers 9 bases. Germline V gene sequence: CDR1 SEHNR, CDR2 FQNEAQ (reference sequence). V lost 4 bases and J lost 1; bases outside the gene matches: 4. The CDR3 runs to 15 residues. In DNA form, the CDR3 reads TGTGCCAGCAGCTCGGGACAGGGAGGGAACACTGAAGCTTTCTTT. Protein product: CASSSGQGGNTEAFF.

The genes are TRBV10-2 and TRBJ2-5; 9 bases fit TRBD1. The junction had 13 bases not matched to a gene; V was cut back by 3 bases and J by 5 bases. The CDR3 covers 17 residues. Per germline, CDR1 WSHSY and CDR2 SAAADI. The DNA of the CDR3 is TGCGCCAGCAGTGACCTCACAGGGGGCTTATTAGGGGAGACCCAGTACTTC. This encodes CASSDLTGGLLGETQYF.